The 26 T cell receptor beta chains in this list originate from one sample, sequenced in a study of cytomegalovirus exposure and HLA in healthy donors. It was with 60 Vbeta and 13 Jbeta primers that the PCR ran. Here immunoSEQ multiplex PCR was the method, and the copy in TCRdb shows in-frame clones only, minus some. The sample yields more than 45,000 clones, roughly 80% seen once. The specimen sequenced was PBMCs. The receptor set was obtained from a man aged 25 to 45 in good health and CMV-seronegative.

The CDR3 is CASSLIQRRTGELFF. The CDR3 DNA reads TGTGCCAGCAGCTTGATACAGAGAAGGACCGGGGAGCTGTTTTTT. The V gene is TRBV5-6, the J gene TRBJ2-2, with D unresolved. Trimming left V 1 base short and J 5 bases short, with 12 bases between. CDR1 is SGHDT and CDR2 is YYEEEE in the germline V gene. This CDR3 spans 15 amino acids.

The V call is TRBV7-9, the J call TRBJ1-6; D ambiguous. The CDR3 runs to 13 residues. With 2 bases removed from V and 10 bases from J, the gap between germline ends came to 9 bases. CDR1 and CDR2 from the germline V gene are SEHNR and FQNEAQ (reference sequence). The DNA for the CDR3 is TGTGCCAGCAGCTTAATCAGCGGATCACCCCTCCACTTT. It encodes CASSLISGSPLHF.

The chain joins TRBV29-1 to TRBJ2-2; D is perhaps TRBD2 (6 bases). V lost 7 bases and J 1 base, leaving 13 bases between the germline ends. The germline CDR1 and CDR2 sequences are SQVTM and ANQGSEA. The CDR3 is 14 amino acids. The chain's CDR3 is CSARRLENTGELFF. The DNA of the CDR3 is TGCAGCGCCAGAAGACTAGAGAACACCGGGGAGCTGTTTTTT.

This clone was observed a single time. CDR3 coding DNA: TGTGCCAGCAGCCCTATCCTAGCGGGGGGCTTCTCCTACAATGAGCAGTTCTTC. This sequence encodes CASSPILAGGFSYNEQFF. V gene TRBV9 combines with J gene TRBJ2-1; 11 bases agree with TRBD2. CDR1 is SGDLS, CDR2 YYNGEE, per germline. This CDR3 region has 18 residues. V gave up 4 bases and J gave up 0 bases; unmatched junction bases: 9.

The CDR3 here is CASSYSWQEAYEQYF. CDR3 DNA: TGTGCCAGCAGTTACTCGTGGCAGGAAGCCTACGAGCAGTACTTC. The rearrangement links TRBV6-5 to TRBJ2-7; D remains ambiguous. The ends were cut back, 0 bases at V and 2 bases at J, with 11 bases in the middle. This CDR3 comprises 15 residues. Germline assignment: CDR1 MNHEY and CDR2 SVGAGI.

This sequence joins TRBV7-9 and TRBJ1-4, with 7 bases that match TRBD1. Germline V gene lookup returns CDR1 SEHNR and CDR2 FQNEAQ (reference sequence). J gave up 2 bases and V 5 bases, and 14 bases lay outside the gene matches. CDR3 size: 18 residues. The CDR3 sequence is CASSAGPQTGKTNEKLFF. CDR3 coding DNA: TGTGCCAGCAGCGCAGGCCCTCAGACAGGGAAGACTAATGAAAAACTGTTTTTT.

This rearrangement joins TRBV5-1 to TRBJ1-1; D call uncertain. Germline-derived CDR1 and CDR2 are SGHRS and YFSETQ. With 4 bases removed from V and 0 bases from J, the gap between germline ends came to 7 bases. The CDR3 contains 13 residues. The CDR3 spells CASSSGLNTEAFF. The CDR3 nucleotides read TGCGCCAGCAGCAGCGGACTGAACACTGAAGCTTTCTTT.

The chain recombines TRBV5-1 with TRBJ1-2, with TRBD1 identical over 7 bases. Unmatched junction bases numbered 6, after V lost 5 bases and J lost 5 bases. Germline CDR1 and CDR2: SGHRS and YFSETQ. The CDR3 covers 13 residues. CDR3 DNA: TGCGCCAGCAGGACCGGGACAGATTATGGCTACACCTTC. Protein sequence: CASRTGTDYGYTF.

This chain joins TRBV7-2 and TRBJ1-1; D ambiguous. The V and J ends lost 5 bases and 1 base respectively, with 11 bases between them. The germline gives CDR1 SGHTA, CDR2 FQGNSA. This CDR3 spans 14 amino acids. CDR3 in DNA: TGTGCCAGCAGCACCCAGCTAGGGAACACTGAAGCTTTCTTT. This encodes CASSTQLGNTEAFF.

The gene calls are TRBV7-8 and TRBJ2-5; maybe TRBD2 (5 bases). V lost 1 base and J lost 9, with 18 bases in between. The CDR3 contains 15 residues. Germline values: CDR1 SGHVS, CDR2 FQNEAQ. DNA of the CDR3: TGTGCCAGCAGCTTAGGACGGAGCGGTTCGTCGTCCCAGTACTTC. Protein product: CASSLGRSGSSSQYF.

The rearrangement links TRBV5-4 to TRBJ2-7; 8 nucleotides align to TRBD1. After removal of 1 base from V and 5 bases from J, the junction contained 14 bases not matched to a gene. CDR1 and CDR2 (germline): SGHNT, YYREEE (reference sequence). The CDR3 contains 17 residues. The chain's CDR3 is CASSLISGQGLVDEQYF. In nucleotides, the CDR3 is TGTGCCAGCAGCTTGATCTCCGGACAGGGATTAGTGGACGAGCAGTACTTC. The whole variable domain, filled in from reference TRBV5-4 and TRBJ2-7, reads ETGVTQSPTHLIKTRGQQVTLRCSSQSGHNTVSWYQQALGQGPQFIFQYYREEENGRGNFPPRFSGLQFPNYSSELNVNALELDDSALYLCASSLISGQGLVDEQYFGPGTRLTVT.

This clone came up once. The chain recombines TRBV7-2 with TRBJ2-6, with 12 bases fitting TRBD2. J gave up 0 bases and V 5 bases, and 5 bases lay outside the gene matches. CDR1 is SGHTA, CDR2 FQGNSA, per germline. The CDR3 runs 18 residues. The CDR3 protein is CASSLRLAGASGANVLTF. CDR3 sequence (DNA): TGTGCCAGCAGCCTGAGACTAGCGGGAGCCTCTGGGGCCAACGTCCTGACTTTC.

V gene TRBV30 combines with J gene TRBJ1-1, with D hard to call. The CDR3 runs 13 residues. Trimming stripped 1 base from V and 3 bases from J, with 9 bases between. Germline CDR1 GTSNPN, CDR2 SVGIG (reference sequence). CDR3 loop: CAWSDTDYTEAFF. The CDR3 DNA is TGTGCCTGGAGTGACACAGATTACACTGAAGCTTTCTTT. Supplemented by reference TRBV30 and TRBJ1-1, the full variable domain reads SQTIHQWPATLVQPVGSPLSLECTVEGTSNPNLYWYRQAAGRGLQLLFYSVGIGQISSEVPQNLSASRPQDRQFILSSKKLLLSDSGFYLCAWSDTDYTEAFFGQGTRLTVV.

This chain connects TRBV27 to TRBJ1-1; D possibly corresponds to TRBD1 (6 bases). The germline CDR1 and CDR2 sequences are MNHEY and SMNVEV (reference sequence). The CDR3 is made up of 16 amino acids. V lost 2 bases and J lost 0, with 13 bases in between. This chain's CDR3 is CASSLTGMWMNTEAFF. Here the CDR3 DNA reads TGTGCCAGCAGTTTAACAGGGATGTGGATGAACACTGAAGCTTTCTTT.

The J gene is TRBJ2-3, the V gene TRBV6-1, with 7 bases matching TRBD1. CDR1 MNHNS and CDR2 SASEGT come from the germline V gene. This CDR3 is 14 amino acids long. The ends lost 6 bases at V and 1 base at J; junction bases unmatched: 4. Written as DNA, the CDR3 is TGTGCCAGCAGGACAGGGCCGGGCACAGATACGCAGTATTTT. This codes for CASRTGPGTDTQYF.

Here the CDR3 DNA reads TGTGCCAGCAGTTTAGAGGGTGGAGCGGACAGGAATCAGCCCCAGCATTTT. This translates into CASSLEGGADRNQPQHF. The J gene is TRBJ1-5, the V gene TRBV28; 7 bases match TRBD1. V shed 2 bases, J shed 4 bases, and the junction held 11 bases outside the gene matches. The CDR3 is made up of 17 amino acids. Per germline, CDR1 MDHEN and CDR2 SYDVKM.

The chain couples TRBV5-1 to TRBJ1-4; D is unresolved. Germline V gene data show CDR1 as SGHRS and CDR2 as YFSETQ. The CDR3 is 14 residues long. Trimming removed 3 bases from V and 6 bases from J, with 12 bases in between. CDR3 DNA: TGCGCCAGCAGCTCGGAGTCGTATGATGAAAAACTGTTTTTT. It translates to CASSSESYDEKLFF.

This clone has only a few counts. The chain is built from TRBV7-3 and TRBJ1-1; D not resolved. CDR1 SGHTA and CDR2 FQGTGA come from the germline V gene. V lost 5 bases to trimming and J lost 0 bases, with 7 bases between them. The CDR3 length is 13 residues. This CDR3 reads CASSPRMNTEAFF. The CDR3, as DNA: TGTGCCAGCAGCCCCAGGATGAACACTGAAGCTTTCTTT.

The J gene is TRBJ1-1, the V gene TRBV5-6; D not certain. Trimming left V 1 base short and J 4 bases short, with 11 bases between. This CDR3 spans 14 amino acids. Germline V gene lookup returns CDR1 SGHDT and CDR2 YYEEEE. The CDR3 nucleotides are TGTGCCAGCAGCTTGCCTGGGCGGGTCACTGAAGCTTTCTTT. It encodes CASSLPGRVTEAFF. Full variable domain (remainder filled in from reference TRBV5-6 and TRBJ1-1): DAGVTQSPTHLIKTRGQQVTLRCSPKSGHDTVSWYQQALGQGPQFIFQYYEEEERQRGNFPDRFSGHQFPNYSSELNVNALLLGDSALYLCASSLPGRVTEAFFGQGTRLTVV.

This clone was seen once. J is TRBJ1-2 and V is TRBV9; 7 bases line up with TRBD1. J gave up 8 bases and V 3 bases, and 7 bases lay outside the gene matches. The germline gives CDR1 SGDLS, CDR2 YYNGEE. The CDR3 contains 13 residues. CDR3 sequence (DNA): TGTGCCAGCAGCGACGGAGGGGGCGCAGGCTACACCTTC. It specifies CASSDGGGAGYTF.

The rearrangement links TRBV7-2 to TRBJ2-7, with TRBD1 matching over 9 bases. CDR3 length: 15 amino acids. Germline V gene sequence: CDR1 SGHTA, CDR2 FQGNSA. The ends lost 1 base at V and 3 bases at J; junction bases unmatched: 4. CDR3 coding DNA: TGTGCCAGCAGCTTAGTGACAGGGGGAGGCTACGAGCAGTACTTC. Translated, it gives CASSLVTGGGYEQYF.

The chain uses TRBV30 and TRBJ1-3, with D unresolved. Trimming left V 4 bases short and J 0 bases short, with 10 bases between. Germline assignment: CDR1 GTSNPN and CDR2 SVGIG (reference sequence). The CDR3 runs 14 residues. For the CDR3, the DNA is TGTGCCTGGAACAAACAGAGCTCTGGAAACACCATATATTTT. It codes for CAWNKQSSGNTIYF.

The chain is built from TRBV15 and TRBJ1-2; possible D gene TRBD1, 5 bases. The germline CDR1 and CDR2 sequences are LNHNV and YYDKDF (reference sequence). CDR3 length: 15 amino acids. Trimming stripped 0 bases from V and 3 bases from J, with 11 bases between. CDR3 sequence reads: CATSRDLQGDYGYTF. DNA for the CDR3: TGTGCCACCAGCAGAGATCTGCAGGGCGACTATGGCTACACCTTC.

The chain employs TRBV13 and TRBJ2-2; TRBD1 matches at 7 bases. In germline, CDR1 is PRHDT, CDR2 FYEKMQ (reference sequence). V trimming: 0 bases; J trimming: 6 bases; junction bases outside the gene matches: 4. This CDR3 is built from 15 residues. Written as DNA, the CDR3 is TGTGCCAGCAGCTTAGGTCAGGGGGTATCCGGGGAGCTGTTTTTT. Amino acids: CASSLGQGVSGELFF.

This chain uses TRBV28 with TRBJ1-2, with D perhaps TRBD1 (6 bases). V dropped 1 base and J dropped 2 bases, with 11 bases sitting between them. CDR3 length: 15 amino acids. The germline V gene has CDR1 MDHEN and CDR2 SYDVKM. The CDR3 sequence is CASSLSATGNYGYTF. The CDR3 bases are TGTGCCAGCAGTTTATCGGCCACAGGGAACTATGGCTACACCTTC.

In its sample, this clone was seen once. The genes are TRBV19 and TRBJ2-2, with D maybe TRBD1 (6 bases). Per germline, CDR1 LNHDA and CDR2 SQIVND (reference sequence). With 6 bases removed from V and 11 bases from J, the gap between germline ends came to 22 bases. The CDR3 spans 15 residues. CDR3 nucleotide sequence: TGTGCCAGTAGCACCGTGGGACATCCGATCGGAGAGCTGTTTTTT. Residues: CASSTVGHPIGELFF.